Each of the 31 T cell receptor beta chains below was sequenced from the same sample in a study of early T cells in non-severe SARS-CoV-2 infection. TCRdb reprocessed the 5' RACE reads with MiXCR, giving one entry per CDR3 protein. In the table there are approximately 22,000 distinct CDR3 sequences, 4.7% of which are singletons. Sample: whole blood. The receptors here all came from an adult who was a healthcare worker with PCR-confirmed SARS-CoV-2 infection or an uninfected control (not recorded which).

Here the CDR3 reads CASSYGQGATGELFF. The CDR3 DNA is TGCGCCAGCAGCTACGGACAGGGGGCGACCGGGGAGCTGTTTTTT. The chain couples TRBV5-1 to TRBJ2-2; 11 bases are a match to TRBD1. Looked up from germline, CDR1 is SGHRS and CDR2 is YFSETQ. The ends lost 3 bases at V and 5 bases at J; junction bases unmatched: 3. The CDR3 covers 15 residues.

This clonotype was counted many times. The J gene is TRBJ2-6, the V gene TRBV7-3; D gene ambiguous. The germline V gene has CDR1 SGHTA and CDR2 FQGTGA. The V end lost 5 bases, the J end lost 1 base, and 3 bases lay between the germline ends. The CDR3 has 13 amino acids. The CDR3 DNA sequence: TGTGCCAGCAGCCAATCTGGGGCCAACGTCCTGACTTTC. Its translation is CASSQSGANVLTF.

This clonotype has at least ten counts. The CDR3 loop is CAWSQSSGNTIYF. The CDR3 DNA sequence: TGTGCCTGGAGCCAGAGCTCTGGAAACACCATATATTTT. This chain links TRBV30 with TRBJ1-3; D not resolved. CDR3 length: 13 residues. Germline assignment: CDR1 GTSNPN and CDR2 SVGIG (reference sequence). Between the trimmed V and J ends, which lost 3 bases and 0 bases, there was a span of 6 bases.

By sample fraction, this clonotype is medium-sized. This sequence joins TRBV19 and TRBJ2-5; 10 nucleotides match TRBD1. The length of the CDR3 is 14 residues. Germline V gene sequence: CDR1 LNHDA, CDR2 SQIVND (reference sequence). V lost 3 bases, J lost 3 bases, and 1 base stayed unmatched. Here the CDR3 DNA reads TGTGCCAGTAGTATGGGGACAGGGGAAGAGACCCAGTACTTC. Encoded protein: CASSMGTGEETQYF.

A few counts support this clonotype. The gene calls are TRBV20-1 and TRBJ1-5; D possibly corresponds to TRBD1 (5 bases). Germline V lookup: CDR1 DFQATT, CDR2 SNEGSKA (reference sequence). V was pared by 3 bases and J by 5 bases, with 17 bases between. The CDR3 is 15 amino acids. The DNA of the CDR3 is TGCAGTGCTAGGGGGGAAGCTTTGGACCATCAGCCCCAGCATTTT. Protein sequence: CSARGEALDHQPQHF.

There are a few counts of this clonotype. The V gene is TRBV12-3 or TRBV12-4, the J gene TRBJ1-6; D is unresolved. CDR3 length equals 12 residues. V was trimmed by 2 bases and J by 8 bases, leaving 4 bases between them. CDR3 in amino acids: CASSLWDSPLHF. The CDR3 coding sequence is TGTGCCAGCAGTTTATGGGATTCACCCCTCCACTTT.

This clonotype was seen many times. The chain uses TRBV24-1 and TRBJ2-2; 12 positions agree with TRBD1. Germline values: CDR1 KGHDR, CDR2 SFDVKD. V lost 3 bases and J lost 5; bases outside the gene matches: 6. The CDR3 runs 17 residues. Written as DNA, the CDR3 is TGTGCCACCAGTGATCCCGGGACAGGGGGCGATACCGGGGAGCTGTTTTTT. Translating gives CATSDPGTGGDTGELFF.

The CDR3: CASSISGHAPLETQYF. The DNA for the CDR3 is TGTGCCAGTAGTATATCCGGACATGCCCCGTTGGAGACCCAGTACTTC. The chain employs TRBV19 and TRBJ2-5; tentative D call: TRBD1 (5 bases). This CDR3 has 16 residues. Germline V gene data show CDR1 as LNHDA and CDR2 as SQIVND (reference sequence). Trimming cost V 2 bases and J 5 bases, with 18 bases left between them.

A few counts support this clonotype. The V and J genes are TRBV29-1 and TRBJ2-7; TRBD1 matches at 7 bases. Germline-derived CDR1 and CDR2 are SQVTM and ANQGSEA. This CDR3 has 12 residues. V lost 7 bases to trimming and J lost 2 bases; unmatched junction nucleotides: 5. The CDR3 loop reads CSGGQAAYEQYF. The CDR3 bases are TGCAGCGGAGGACAGGCGGCCTACGAGCAGTACTTC.

This clonotype was recorded many times. V is TRBV10-3 and J is TRBJ1-5, with 7 bases aligning to TRBD1. Germline V gives CDR1 ENHRY, CDR2 SYGVKD. The trim removed 7 bases at V and 7 bases at J, leaving 7 bases unmatched. The CDR3 length is 13 residues. The CDR3 region is CAINRGEGQPQHF. CDR3 in DNA: TGTGCCATCAACAGGGGAGAGGGCCAGCCCCAGCATTTT.

This clonotype came up many times. This chain connects TRBV9 to TRBJ2-1, with TRBD2 matching over 9 bases. This CDR3 comprises 16 residues. CDR1 SGDLS and CDR2 YYNGEE come from the germline V gene. Trimming at V came to 4 bases and at J to 4 bases, leaving 9 bases not matched to a gene. This CDR3 is CASSSSSRGGYNEQFF. The CDR3 DNA is TGTGCCAGCAGCTCCTCGTCGCGGGGGGGTTACAATGAGCAGTTCTTC.

This clonotype occurred many times. V gene TRBV5-5 combines with J gene TRBJ2-7; 10 bases are shared with TRBD1. Germline V gene data show CDR1 as SGHKS and CDR2 as YYEKEE (reference sequence). CDR3 length: 16 amino acids. J gave up 3 bases and V 4 bases, and 10 bases lay outside the gene matches. CDR3 nucleotide sequence: TGTGCCAGCAGCCCTTTGATCGGGACAGGGGTCTACGAGCAGTACTTC. This encodes CASSPLIGTGVYEQYF. Filled out from reference TRBV5-5 and TRBJ2-7, the complete variable domain reads DAGVTQSPTHLIKTRGQQVTLRCSPISGHKSVSWYQQVLGQGPQFIFQYYEKEERGRGNFPDRFSARQFPNYSSELNVNALLLGDSALYLCASSPLIGTGVYEQYFGPGTRLTVT.

This rearrangement joins TRBV18 to TRBJ2-4; TRBD1 aligns across 7 bases. Trimming cost V 6 bases and J 3 bases; bases outside gene matches: 8. The length of the CDR3 is 15 residues. The V gene's germline CDR1 is KGHSH and CDR2 LQKENI. CDR3: CASSRPRDSKNIQYF. Here the CDR3 DNA reads TGTGCCAGCTCTAGGCCAAGGGACAGCAAAAACATTCAGTACTTC. The whole variable domain, remainder taken from reference TRBV18 and TRBJ2-4, is NAGVMQNPRHLVRRRGQEARLRCSPMKGHSHVYWYRQLPEEGLKFMVYLQKENIIDESGMPKERFSAEFPKEGPSILRIQQVVRGDSAAYFCASSRPRDSKNIQYFGAGTRLSVL.

The sample holds a few counts of this clonotype. This chain links TRBV10-1 with TRBJ2-7, with a possible D match to TRBD2 (5 bases). Germline V gives CDR1 WNHNN, CDR2 SYGVQD (reference sequence). V was pared by 2 bases and J by 6 bases, with 17 bases between. The CDR3 has 15 residues. DNA of the CDR3: TGCGCCAGCAGTGAGGTAACGGGGAAGTCGGGCGAGCAGTACTTC. Residues: CASSEVTGKSGEQYF.

This clonotype was recorded many times. J is TRBJ2-3 and V is TRBV7-9, with TRBD2 matching over 7 bases. CDR1 and CDR2 from the germline V gene are SEHNR and FQNEAQ (reference sequence). The V gene end was trimmed by 4 bases and the J gene end by 2 bases; junction bases not matched to a gene: 3. This CDR3 is 14 amino acids long. CDR3 coding DNA: TGTGCCAGCAGCTATAGCGGGTTCACAGATACGCAGTATTTT. Amino acid sequence: CASSYSGFTDTQYF.

CDR3 amino acids: CASSFSENTEAFF. The CDR3, as DNA: TGTGCCAGCAGCTTCAGCGAAAACACTGAAGCTTTCTTT. This sequence joins TRBV7-3 and TRBJ1-1, with D uncertain. Germline-derived CDR1 and CDR2 are SGHTA and FQGTGA. This CDR3 spans 13 amino acids. With 3 bases removed from V and 2 bases from J, the gap between germline ends came to 7 bases.

This clonotype has at least ten counts. The CDR3 is CSARVGGNTEAFF. In nucleotides, the CDR3 is TGCAGTGCTAGAGTCGGAGGGAACACTGAAGCTTTCTTT. This chain uses TRBV20-1 with TRBJ1-1, with D unclear. V gave up 1 base and J gave up 1 base, with 7 bases separating them. This CDR3 region has 13 residues. CDR1 DFQATT and CDR2 SNEGSKA come from the germline V gene (reference sequence).

This clonotype was counted between two and nine times. The chain has TRBV19 and TRBJ2-1; TRBD1 aligns across 8 bases. Trimming cost V 2 bases and J 2 bases; bases outside gene matches: 5. CDR1 and CDR2 from the germline V gene are LNHDA and SQIVND (reference sequence). This CDR3 region has 16 residues. This chain's CDR3 is CASSIKGTGAYNEQFF. The CDR3 DNA reads as TGTGCCAGTAGTATAAAGGGGACAGGAGCCTACAATGAGCAGTTCTTC.

Many counts were recorded for this clonotype. This sequence joins TRBV13 and TRBJ1-6; the D is unclear. Looked up from germline, CDR1 is PRHDT and CDR2 is FYEKMQ (reference sequence). V dropped 3 bases and J dropped 12 bases, with 9 bases sitting between them. The CDR3 has 12 amino acids. CDR3 sequence reads: CASSFRTGPLHF. CDR3 coding DNA: TGTGCCAGCAGCTTTAGAACGGGACCCCTCCACTTT.

Ten or more counts support this clonotype. The genes are TRBV19 and TRBJ1-4, with 9 positions matching TRBD1. The CDR3 contains 16 residues. Germline assignment: CDR1 LNHDA and CDR2 SQIVND (reference sequence). Trimming removed 6 bases from V and 7 bases from J; junction bases left unmatched: 12. The CDR3 nucleotides are TGTGCCAGTAGGGAGACAGGGGGAATGGTTGCTGAAAAACTGTTTTTT. Encoded protein: CASRETGGMVAEKLFF.

By proportion, this clonotype is medium-sized (0.01 to 0.1%). DNA for the CDR3: TGCAGCGCTCCCGAGGACAGGGGAAAATATCAGCCCCAGCATTTT. It codes for CSAPEDRGKYQPQHF. V is TRBV20-1 and J is TRBJ1-5; 9 bases map to TRBD1. Germline CDR1 and CDR2: DFQATT and SNEGSKA (reference sequence). The CDR3 covers 15 residues.

This clonotype has more than one count but fewer than ten. The V call is TRBV29-1, the J call TRBJ2-2; TRBD1 matches 8 bases. V trimming: 1 base; J trimming: 1 base; junction bases outside the gene matches: 8. This CDR3 contains 17 residues. In germline, CDR1 is SQVTM, CDR2 ANQGSEA. The DNA of the CDR3 is TGCAGCGTTGAAGCTCGACGGGACAGGCGGAACACCGGGGAGCTGTTTTTT. Translating it yields CSVEARRDRRNTGELFF.

The chain has TRBV7-8 and TRBJ1-2; the match to TRBD1 covers 9 bases. V dropped 5 bases and J dropped 5; count of bases not matched to a gene: 6. Germline CDR1 reads SGHVS; CDR2 reads FQNEAQ. The CDR3 spans 14 residues. The CDR3 spells CASSQGTGIYGYTF. DNA of the CDR3: TGTGCCAGCAGCCAGGGGACAGGGATATATGGCTACACCTTC.

There are many counts of this clonotype. The CDR3, as DNA: TGTGCCAGCTCACCAGGACAGGGGGCGCAGAGCTATGGCTACACCTTC. As protein: CASSPGQGAQSYGYTF. The rearrangement joins TRBV18 to TRBJ1-2; 11 bases agree with TRBD1. The CDR3 totals 16 residues. V shed 2 bases and J 4 bases; nucleotides not matched to a gene: 6. CDR1 and CDR2 (germline): KGHSH, LQKENI.

This clonotype has at least ten counts. The V and J genes are TRBV11-3 and TRBJ1-6; a weak D match, TRBD1 (5 bases). Per the germline V gene, CDR1 is SGHNT and CDR2 is YENEEA. V lost 5 bases and J 7 bases, leaving 9 bases between the germline ends. The length of the CDR3 is 13 residues. In nucleotides, the CDR3 is TGTGCCAGCAGCCCGGGACCGAATTCACCCCTCCACTTT. Translated, it gives CASSPGPNSPLHF. Based on the CDR3 plus reference TRBV11-3 and TRBJ1-6, the full variable domain is EAGVVQSPRYKIIEKKQPVAFWCNPISGHNTLYWYLQNLGQGPELLIRYENEEAVDDSQLPKDRFSAERLKGVDSTLKIQPAELGDSAVYLCASSPGPNSPLHFGNGTRLTVT.

In this sample, this clonotype turned up a few times. The rearrangement joins TRBV5-6 to TRBJ2-3; 11 bases match TRBD2. The germline gives CDR1 SGHDT, CDR2 YYEEEE. CDR3 length: 15 amino acids. J gave up 5 bases and V 2 bases, and 4 bases lay outside the gene matches. In nucleotides, the CDR3 is TGTGCCAGCAGCTTACTAGCGGGGGTACGAGATACGCAGTATTTT. Its translation: CASSLLAGVRDTQYF.

The chain combines TRBV28 with TRBJ1-4; D gene ambiguous. Between the trimmed V and J ends, which lost 3 bases and 8 bases, there was a span of 7 bases. The CDR3 contains 12 residues. Germline loops: CDR1 MDHEN, CDR2 SYDVKM. CDR3 residues: CASSLPREKLFF. As DNA, the CDR3 is TGTGCCAGCAGTTTGCCTAGAGAAAAACTGTTTTTT.

This clonotype was seen many times. The CDR3 here is CASSLGPGVGYGYTF. The DNA of the CDR3 is TGTGCCAGCAGCTTGGGGCCAGGCGTAGGCTATGGCTACACCTTC. This chain connects TRBV7-2 to TRBJ1-2; tentatively, D is TRBD1 (5 bases). The CDR3 contains 15 residues. V gave up 3 bases and J gave up 4 bases, with 15 bases separating them. CDR1 and CDR2 from the germline V gene are SGHTA and FQGNSA.

This clonotype was found many times. The chain uses TRBV5-4 and TRBJ1-2, with D tentatively TRBD1 (6 bases). Trimming stripped 4 bases from V and 1 base from J, with 23 bases between. The CDR3 is made up of 18 amino acids. Germline V gene lookup returns CDR1 SGHNT and CDR2 YYREEE (reference sequence). The CDR3 sequence is CASSATGLAMLLNYGYTF. The CDR3 region has the DNA TGTGCCAGCAGCGCCACAGGGTTAGCAATGTTACTTAACTATGGCTACACCTTC.

The sample holds many counts of this clonotype. The J gene is TRBJ1-5, the V gene TRBV20-1; a weak D match, TRBD1 (6 bases). CDR1 and CDR2 from the germline V gene are DFQATT and SNEGSKA (reference sequence). The CDR3 length is 15 residues. V dropped 1 base and J dropped 10 bases, with 20 bases sitting between them. CDR3 in DNA: TGCAGTGCTAGAGTTAATGGGGGGCCGGGTAGCCCCCAGCATTTT. It yields the protein CSARVNGGPGSPQHF.

This clonotype was recorded many times. The chain employs TRBV20-1 and TRBJ1-1; no clear D gene. In germline, CDR1 is DFQATT, CDR2 SNEGSKA (reference sequence). The CDR3 is made up of 14 amino acids. V dropped 6 bases and J dropped 1 base, with 15 bases sitting between them. The chain's CDR3 is CSAPRSGRNTEAFF. DNA for the CDR3: TGCAGTGCCCCACGTTCCGGACGGAACACTGAAGCTTTCTTT.